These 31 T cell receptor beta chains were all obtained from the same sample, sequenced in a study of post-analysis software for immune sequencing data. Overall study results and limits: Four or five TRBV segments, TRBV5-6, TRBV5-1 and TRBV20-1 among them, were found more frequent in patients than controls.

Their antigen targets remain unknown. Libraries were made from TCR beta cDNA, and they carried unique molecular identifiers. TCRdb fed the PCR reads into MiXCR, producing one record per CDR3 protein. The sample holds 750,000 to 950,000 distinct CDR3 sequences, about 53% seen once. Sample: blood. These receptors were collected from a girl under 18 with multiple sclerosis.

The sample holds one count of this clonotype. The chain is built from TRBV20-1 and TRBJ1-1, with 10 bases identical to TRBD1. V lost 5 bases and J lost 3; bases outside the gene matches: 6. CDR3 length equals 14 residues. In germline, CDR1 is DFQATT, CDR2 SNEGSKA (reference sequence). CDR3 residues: CSAVPGQGYTEAFF. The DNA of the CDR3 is TGCAGTGCTGTCCCGGGACAGGGGTACACTGAAGCTTTCTTT.

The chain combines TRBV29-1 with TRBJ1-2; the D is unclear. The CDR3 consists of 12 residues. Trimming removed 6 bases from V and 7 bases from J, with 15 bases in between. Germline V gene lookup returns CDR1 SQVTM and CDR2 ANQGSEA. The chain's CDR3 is CSVYMGSSGYTF. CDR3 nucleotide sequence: TGCAGCGTCTACATGGGGTCCAGTGGCTACACCTTC.

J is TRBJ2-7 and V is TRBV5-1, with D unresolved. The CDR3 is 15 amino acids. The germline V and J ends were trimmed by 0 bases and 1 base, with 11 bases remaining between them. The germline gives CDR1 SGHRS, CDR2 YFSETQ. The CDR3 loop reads CASSLEYWGSYEQYF. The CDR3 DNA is TGCGCCAGCAGCTTGGAATATTGGGGATCCTACGAGCAGTACTTC.

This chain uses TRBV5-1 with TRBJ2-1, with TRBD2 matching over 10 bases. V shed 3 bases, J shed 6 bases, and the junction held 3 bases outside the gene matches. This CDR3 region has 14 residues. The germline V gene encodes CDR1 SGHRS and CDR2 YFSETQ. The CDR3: CASSYTSGTNEQFF. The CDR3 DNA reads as TGCGCCAGCAGCTACACTAGCGGGACCAATGAGCAGTTCTTC.

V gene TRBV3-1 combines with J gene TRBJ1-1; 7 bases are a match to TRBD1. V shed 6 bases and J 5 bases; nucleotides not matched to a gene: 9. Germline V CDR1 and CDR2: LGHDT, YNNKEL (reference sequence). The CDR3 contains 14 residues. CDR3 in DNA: TGTGCCAGCAGGAAGGAGGGGGCTGGGACTGAAGCTTTCTTT. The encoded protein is CASRKEGAGTEAFF.

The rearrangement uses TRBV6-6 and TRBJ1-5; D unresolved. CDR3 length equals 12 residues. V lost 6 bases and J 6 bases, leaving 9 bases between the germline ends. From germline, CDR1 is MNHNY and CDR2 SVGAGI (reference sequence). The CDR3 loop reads CASRGWLQPQHF. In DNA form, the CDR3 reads TGTGCCAGCAGAGGGTGGCTTCAGCCCCAGCATTTT.

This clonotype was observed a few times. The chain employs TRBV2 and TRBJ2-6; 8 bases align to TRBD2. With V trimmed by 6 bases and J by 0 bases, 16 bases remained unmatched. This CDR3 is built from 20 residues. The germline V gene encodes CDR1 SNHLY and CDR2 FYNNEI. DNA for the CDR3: TGTGCCAGCAGACCTGCCATCGGGGTAGCGGGGTTCTCTGGGGCCAACGTCCTGACTTTC. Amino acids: CASRPAIGVAGFSGANVLTF.

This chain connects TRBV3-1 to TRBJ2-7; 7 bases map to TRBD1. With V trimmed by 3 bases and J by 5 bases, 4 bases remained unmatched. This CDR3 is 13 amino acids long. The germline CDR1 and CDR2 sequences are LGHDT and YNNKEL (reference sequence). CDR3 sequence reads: CASSQNTGDEQYF. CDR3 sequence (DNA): TGTGCCAGCAGCCAGAACACAGGGGACGAGCAGTACTTC.

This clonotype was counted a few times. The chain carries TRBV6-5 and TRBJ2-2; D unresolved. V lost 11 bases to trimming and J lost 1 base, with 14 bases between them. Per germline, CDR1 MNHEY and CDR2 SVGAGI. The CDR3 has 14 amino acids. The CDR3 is CARVSAENTGELFF. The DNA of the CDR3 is TGTGCCCGCGTCTCGGCGGAGAACACCGGGGAGCTGTTTTTT.

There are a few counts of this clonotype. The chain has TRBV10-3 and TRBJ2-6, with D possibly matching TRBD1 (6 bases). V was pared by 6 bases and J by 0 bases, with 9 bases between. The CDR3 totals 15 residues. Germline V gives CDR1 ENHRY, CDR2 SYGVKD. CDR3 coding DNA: TGTGCCATCAGGCAACAGGGCTCTGGGGCCAACGTCCTGACTTTC. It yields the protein CAIRQQGSGANVLTF.

The CDR3 protein is CSAYSGSSYEQYF. The DNA of the CDR3 is TGCAGTGCTTATAGCGGGAGTTCCTACGAGCAGTACTTC. The genes are TRBV20-1 and TRBJ2-7; 9 nucleotides match TRBD2. V lost 5 bases to trimming and J lost 1 base; unmatched junction nucleotides: 3. Germline-derived CDR1 and CDR2 are DFQATT and SNEGSKA (reference sequence). The CDR3 is 13 amino acids.

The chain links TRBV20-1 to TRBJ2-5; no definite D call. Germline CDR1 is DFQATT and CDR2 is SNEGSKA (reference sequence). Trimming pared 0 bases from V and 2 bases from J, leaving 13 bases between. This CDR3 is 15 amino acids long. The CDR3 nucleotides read TGCAGTGCTAGAGATCGATGGTCTAGACAAGAGACCCAGTACTTC. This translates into CSARDRWSRQETQYF.

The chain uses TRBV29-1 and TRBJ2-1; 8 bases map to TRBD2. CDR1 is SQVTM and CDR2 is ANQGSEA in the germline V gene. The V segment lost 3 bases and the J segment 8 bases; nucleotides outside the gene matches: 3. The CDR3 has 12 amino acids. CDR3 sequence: CSVDAGGDEQFF. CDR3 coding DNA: TGCAGCGTTGACGCGGGGGGCGATGAGCAGTTCTTC.

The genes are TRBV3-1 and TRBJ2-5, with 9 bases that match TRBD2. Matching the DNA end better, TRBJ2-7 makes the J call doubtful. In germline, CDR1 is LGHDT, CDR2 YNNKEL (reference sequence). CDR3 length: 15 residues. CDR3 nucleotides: TGTGCCAGCAGCCAAGAAGCGGGAGGCCAAAGCGAGCAGTACTTC. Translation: CASSQEAGGQSEQYF.

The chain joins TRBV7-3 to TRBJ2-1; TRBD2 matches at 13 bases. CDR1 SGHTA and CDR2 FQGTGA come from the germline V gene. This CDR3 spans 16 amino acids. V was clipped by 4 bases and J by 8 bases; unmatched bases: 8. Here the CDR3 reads CASSSSGTSGVDEQFF. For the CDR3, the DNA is TGTGCCAGCAGCTCGTCCGGGACTAGCGGGGTCGATGAGCAGTTCTTC.

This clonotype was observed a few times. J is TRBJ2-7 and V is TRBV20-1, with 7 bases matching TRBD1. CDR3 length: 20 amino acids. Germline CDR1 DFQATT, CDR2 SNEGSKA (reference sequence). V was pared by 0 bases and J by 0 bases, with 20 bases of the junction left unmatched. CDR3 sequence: CSARDLEPDRSLPHSYEQYF. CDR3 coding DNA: TGCAGTGCTAGAGATCTTGAGCCGGACAGGAGCCTTCCGCACTCCTACGAGCAGTACTTC.

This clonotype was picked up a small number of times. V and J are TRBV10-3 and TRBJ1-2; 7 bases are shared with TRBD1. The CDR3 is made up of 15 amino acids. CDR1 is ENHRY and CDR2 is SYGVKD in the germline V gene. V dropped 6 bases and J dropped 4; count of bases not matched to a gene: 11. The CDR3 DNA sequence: TGTGCCATCAGCAAGATAGGGGGCGCGGGCTATGGCTACACCTTC. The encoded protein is CAISKIGGAGYGYTF.

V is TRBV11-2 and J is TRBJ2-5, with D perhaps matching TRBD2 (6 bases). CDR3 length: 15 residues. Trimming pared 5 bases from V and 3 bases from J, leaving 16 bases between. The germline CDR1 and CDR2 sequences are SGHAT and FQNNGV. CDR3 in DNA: TGTGCCAGCAGCCTCCCCCCCGGGGGTGAAGAGACCCAGTACTTC. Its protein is CASSLPPGGEETQYF.

The CDR3 nucleotides read TGCAGTGCTAGCGGGAGAAGTAATTACGAGCAGTACTTC. Amino acids: CSASGRSNYEQYF. This sequence joins TRBV20-1 and TRBJ2-7, with D tentatively TRBD2 (6 bases). Germline loops: CDR1 DFQATT, CDR2 SNEGSKA (reference sequence). V lost 3 bases and J 4 bases, leaving 13 bases between the germline ends. The CDR3 is 13 residues long.

The CDR3 DNA is TGCAGTGCTAAAGAGGCAGGGAGCTATGGCTACACCTTC. It specifies CSAKEAGSYGYTF. The gene calls are TRBV20-1 and TRBJ1-2; D may be TRBD1 (5 bases). This CDR3 spans 13 amino acids. CDR1 and CDR2 (germline): DFQATT, SNEGSKA (reference sequence). Trimming removed 4 bases from V and 4 bases from J, with 13 bases in between.

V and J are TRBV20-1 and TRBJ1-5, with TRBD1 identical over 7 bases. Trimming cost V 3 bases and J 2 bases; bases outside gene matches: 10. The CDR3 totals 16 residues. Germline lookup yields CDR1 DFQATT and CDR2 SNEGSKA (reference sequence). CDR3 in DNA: TGCAGTGCTAGCGGGGCAGGGGGTGTTCGCAATCAGCCCCAGCATTTT. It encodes CSASGAGGVRNQPQHF.

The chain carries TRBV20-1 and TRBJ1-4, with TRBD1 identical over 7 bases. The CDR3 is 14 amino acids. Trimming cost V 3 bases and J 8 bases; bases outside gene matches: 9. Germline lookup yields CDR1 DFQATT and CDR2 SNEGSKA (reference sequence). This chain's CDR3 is CSASFGTDVEKLFF. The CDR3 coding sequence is TGCAGTGCTAGCTTCGGGACAGATGTCGAAAAACTGTTTTTT.

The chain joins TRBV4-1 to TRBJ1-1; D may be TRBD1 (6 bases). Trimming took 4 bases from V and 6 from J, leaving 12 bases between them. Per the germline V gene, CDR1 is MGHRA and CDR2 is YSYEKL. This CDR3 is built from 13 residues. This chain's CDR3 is CASSPFGGAEAFF. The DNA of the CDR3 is TGCGCCAGCAGCCCTTTCGGGGGCGCTGAAGCTTTCTTT.

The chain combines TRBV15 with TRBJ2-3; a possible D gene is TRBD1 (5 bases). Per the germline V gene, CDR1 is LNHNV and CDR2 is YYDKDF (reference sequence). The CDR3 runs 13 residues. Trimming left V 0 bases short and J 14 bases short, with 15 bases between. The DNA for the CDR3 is TGTGCCACCAGCAGAGATTGGGGTAGCCAGGGGTATTTT. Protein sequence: CATSRDWGSQGYF.

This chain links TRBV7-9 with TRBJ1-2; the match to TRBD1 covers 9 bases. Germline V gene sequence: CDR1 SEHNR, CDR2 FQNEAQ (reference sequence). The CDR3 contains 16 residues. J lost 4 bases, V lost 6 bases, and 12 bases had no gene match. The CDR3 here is CASRGQGTPLSYGYTF. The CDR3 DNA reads TGTGCCAGCAGAGGACAGGGGACCCCGCTAAGCTATGGCTACACCTTC.

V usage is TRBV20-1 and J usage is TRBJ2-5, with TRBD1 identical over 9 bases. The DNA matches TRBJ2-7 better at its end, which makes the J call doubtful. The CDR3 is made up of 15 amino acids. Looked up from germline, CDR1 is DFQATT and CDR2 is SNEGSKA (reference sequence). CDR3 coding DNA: TGCAGTGCTCGAGGGGGGGACAGGGAGATCTACGAGCAGTACTTC. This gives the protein CSARGGDREIYEQYF.

The DNA of the CDR3 is TGCGCCAGCAGTGAGTCGTCCCAAGAGACCCAGTACTTC. Translated: CASSESSQETQYF. The V call is TRBV10-1, the J call TRBJ2-5; D remains unclear. V was pared by 0 bases and J by 1 base, with 3 bases between. The CDR3 contains 13 residues. Germline V gene data show CDR1 as WNHNN and CDR2 as SYGVQD (reference sequence).

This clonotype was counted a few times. Here the CDR3 DNA reads TGTGCCAGCAGTCGGGACTATCAAGAGACCCAGTACTTC. Translated, it gives CASSRDYQETQYF. The chain uses TRBV6-2 or TRBV6-3 and TRBJ2-5; TRBD2 agrees at 7 bases. This CDR3 spans 13 amino acids. With V trimmed by 5 bases and J by 2 bases, 2 bases remained unmatched. In germline, CDR1 is MNHEY, CDR2 SVGEGT.

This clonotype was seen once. DNA of the CDR3: TGTGCCAGCAGCCAAGGGACCGCAACCTACGAGCAGTACTTC. Protein product: CASSQGTATYEQYF. The chain joins TRBV3-1 to TRBJ2-7; D is undetermined. CDR1 and CDR2 (germline): LGHDT, YNNKEL (reference sequence). The germline V and J ends were trimmed by 1 base and 2 bases, with 9 bases remaining between them. The CDR3 is 14 residues long.

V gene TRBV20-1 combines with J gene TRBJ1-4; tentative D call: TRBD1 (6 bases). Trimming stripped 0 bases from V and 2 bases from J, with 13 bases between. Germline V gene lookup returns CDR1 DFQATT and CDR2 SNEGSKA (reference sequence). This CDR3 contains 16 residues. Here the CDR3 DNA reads TGCAGTGCTAGAGAATCGCAGGGGTTGACTAATGAAAAACTGTTTTTT. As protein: CSARESQGLTNEKLFF.

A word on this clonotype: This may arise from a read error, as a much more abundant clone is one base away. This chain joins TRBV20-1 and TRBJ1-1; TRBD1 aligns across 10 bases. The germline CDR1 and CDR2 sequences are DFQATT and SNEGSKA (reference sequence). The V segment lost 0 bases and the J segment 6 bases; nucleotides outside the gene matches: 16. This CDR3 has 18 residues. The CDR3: CSARDSGVDRGLSSEAFF. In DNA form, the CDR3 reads TGCAGTGCTAGAGATAGTGGGGTTGACAGGGGGCTGAGCTCTGAAGCTTTCTTT.